This entry describes one TCR beta chain. This sample was included in a study of blood T cell repertoires in COVID-19. Study information: PBMCs, B-cell-depleted T cells, or T cells were the source of the cDNA or gDNA that made up the material.

V lost 4 bases and J lost 1, with 17 bases in between. This CDR3 region has 16 residues. Germline V gene lookup returns CDR1 SGDLS and CDR2 YYNGEE. Enrollees, about 18 to 95 years old, lived in about two dozen US areas. Allocation to cohorts depended on clinical history reported by the participants. Resolution of symptoms, clearance, or two negative PCRs was present in recovered Cohort 3 donors. Assay used: immunoSEQ multiplex PCR; TCRdb lists only in-frame clones, some missing. The sample has about 210,000 clones, approximately 90% seen once. Sequencing was carried out using PBMCs or T cells enriched from blood (not recorded which). J is TRBJ1-2 and V is TRBV9; D gene unclear. The TCR originated in a man aged 25 to 40 who had recovered from COVID-19. Here the CDR3 reads CASSPQRIGINYGYTF. The CDR3 DNA reads TGTGCCAGCAGCCCTCAGAGAATCGGGATTAACTATGGCTACACCTTC.